This T cell receptor beta chain was identified during a study of OX40 agonist ivuxolimab in advanced cancers. Across the study: A diagnosis of hepatocellular carcinoma, melanoma, renal cell or head and neck cancer was present in dose-escalation patients. Three individuals attained partial responses, comprising one hepatocellular carcinoma case and two cutaneous melanoma cases.

Some clones are missing from TCRdb's copy, which holds only in-frame ones; the method was immunoSEQ multiplex PCR. The sample lists just over 80,000 clones, about 88% occurring once. Enrollment shut out patients with autoimmune disease history or systemic immunosuppression. Cycle 7 day 1, cycle 4 day 1, and baseline were the timepoints at which blood was sampled. This clonotype was obtained from an adult with an advanced solid tumor such as melanoma, head and neck, liver or kidney cancer. Sequenced here: CD4+ or CD8+ T cells sorted from blood, sampled in a trial of the OX40 agonist ivuxolimab.

The CDR3 bases are TGTGCCAGCAGTGAACCGCGGGGCCGTTCTGTTGGAAACATTCAGTACTTC. Residues: CASSEPRGRSVGNIQYF. The genes are TRBV2 and TRBJ2-4; D is perhaps TRBD2 (6 bases). The CDR3 runs to 17 residues. Trimming took 2 bases from V and 6 from J, leaving 20 bases between them. Looked up from germline, CDR1 is SNHLY and CDR2 is FYNNEI.